The clone carrying this T cell receptor (beta chain) has a handful of counts. The sample is drawn from a study of sequential checkpoint blockade in melanoma. Overall study context: Each arm's sequence ended with maintenance nivolumab. After nivolumab or ipilimumab alone, twenty-two patients had week-13 rebiopsies.

Only in-frame clones appear in the TCRdb table, and some are missing; sequencing was by immunoSEQ multiplex PCR. The data show 13,000 or so clones, with 25% to 35% seen just once and approximately 17% held by the top ten. Treatment noted: randomized to nivolumab then ipilimumab (arm A) or the reverse (arm B). J gave up 4 bases and V 5 bases, and 3 bases lay outside the gene matches. The germline V gene has CDR1 SGHNT and CDR2 YENEEA. The CDR3 loop spans 14 amino acids. The sequence came from a human donor with melanoma. The chain links TRBV11-3 to TRBJ2-7; 12 bases are a match to TRBD1. Sequenced material: tumor tissue (inferred from file names), taken from a patient given nivolumab and ipilimumab in sequence. Here the CDR3 reads CASSPGQGAYEQYF. The CDR3 bases are TGTGCCAGCAGCCCGGGACAGGGGGCTTACGAGCAGTACTTC.